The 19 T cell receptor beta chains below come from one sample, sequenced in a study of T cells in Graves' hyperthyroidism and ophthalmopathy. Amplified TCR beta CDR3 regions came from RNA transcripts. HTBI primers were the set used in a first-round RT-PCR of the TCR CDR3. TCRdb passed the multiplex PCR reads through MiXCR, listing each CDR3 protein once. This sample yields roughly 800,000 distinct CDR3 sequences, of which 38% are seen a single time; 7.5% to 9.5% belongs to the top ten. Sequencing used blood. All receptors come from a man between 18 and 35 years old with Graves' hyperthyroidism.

CDR3 sequence: CASSEGEQTGWETQYF. CDR3 nucleotides: TGTGCCAGCAGTGAAGGGGAACAGACGGGCTGGGAGACCCAGTACTTC. The V gene is TRBV2, the J gene TRBJ2-5, with D unclear. The germline V gene has CDR1 SNHLY and CDR2 FYNNEI. The V gene lost 1 base and the J gene lost 5 bases, with 17 bases spanning the gap. The CDR3 runs 16 residues. Variable domain in full (rest from reference TRBV2 and TRBJ2-5): EPEVTQTPSHQVTQMGQEVILRCVPISNHLYFYWYRQILGQKVEFLVSFYNNEISEKSEIFDDQFSVERPDGSNFTLKIRSTKLEDSAMYFCASSEGEQTGWETQYFGPGTRLLVL.

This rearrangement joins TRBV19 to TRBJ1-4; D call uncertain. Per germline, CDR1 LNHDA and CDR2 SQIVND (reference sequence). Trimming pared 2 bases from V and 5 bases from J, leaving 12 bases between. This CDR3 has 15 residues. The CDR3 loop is CASSILGRPNEKLFF. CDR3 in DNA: TGTGCCAGTAGTATACTCGGCCGGCCGAATGAAAAACTGTTTTTT. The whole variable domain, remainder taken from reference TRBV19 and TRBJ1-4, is DGGITQSPKYLFRKEGQNVTLSCEQNLNHDAMYWYRQDPGQGLRLIYYSQIVNDFQKGDIAEGYSVSREKKESFPLTVTSAQKNPTAFYLCASSILGRPNEKLFFGSGTQLSVL.

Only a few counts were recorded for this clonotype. In nucleotides, the CDR3 is TGCAGTGCTAGACTGACAGGGGGTGGCACTGAAGCTTTCTTT. Protein sequence: CSARLTGGGTEAFF. This chain uses TRBV20-1 with TRBJ1-1; 9 bases line up with TRBD1. V lost 2 bases, J lost 4 bases, and 5 bases stayed unmatched. In germline, CDR1 is DFQATT, CDR2 SNEGSKA (reference sequence). The CDR3 has 14 amino acids.

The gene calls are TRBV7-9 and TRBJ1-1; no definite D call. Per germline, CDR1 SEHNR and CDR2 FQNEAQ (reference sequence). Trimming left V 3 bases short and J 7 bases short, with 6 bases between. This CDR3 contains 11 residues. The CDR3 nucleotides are TGTGCCAGCAGCTTGGGTAATGAAGCTTTCTTT. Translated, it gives CASSLGNEAFF. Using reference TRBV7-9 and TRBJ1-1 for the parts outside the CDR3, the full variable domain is DTGVSQNPRHKITKRGQNVTFRCDPISEHNRLYWYRQTLGQGPEFLTYFQNEAQLEKSRLLSDRFSAERPKGSFSTLEIQRTEQGDSAMYLCASSLGNEAFFGQGTRLTVV.

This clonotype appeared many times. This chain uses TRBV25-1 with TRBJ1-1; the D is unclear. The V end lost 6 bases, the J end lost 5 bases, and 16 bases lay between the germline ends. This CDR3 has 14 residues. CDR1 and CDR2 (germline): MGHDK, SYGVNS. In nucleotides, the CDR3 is TGTGCCAGCAGGGGGATAGGCCGAAGGACTGAAGCTTTCTTT. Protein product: CASRGIGRRTEAFF.

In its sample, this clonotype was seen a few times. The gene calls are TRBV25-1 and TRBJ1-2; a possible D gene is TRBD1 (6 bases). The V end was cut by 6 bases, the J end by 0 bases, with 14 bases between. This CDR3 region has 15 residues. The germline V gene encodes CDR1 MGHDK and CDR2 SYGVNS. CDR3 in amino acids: CASSLGAISNYGYTF. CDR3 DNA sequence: TGTGCCAGCAGCTTGGGGGCGATTTCTAACTATGGCTACACCTTC.

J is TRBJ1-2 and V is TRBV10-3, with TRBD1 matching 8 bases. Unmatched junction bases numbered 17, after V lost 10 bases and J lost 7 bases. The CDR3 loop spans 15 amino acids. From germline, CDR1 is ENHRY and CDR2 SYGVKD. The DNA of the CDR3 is TGTGCCAGCAGCCAGGGAGGACAGGGACTCCTTGGCTACACCTTC. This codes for CASSQGGQGLLGYTF.

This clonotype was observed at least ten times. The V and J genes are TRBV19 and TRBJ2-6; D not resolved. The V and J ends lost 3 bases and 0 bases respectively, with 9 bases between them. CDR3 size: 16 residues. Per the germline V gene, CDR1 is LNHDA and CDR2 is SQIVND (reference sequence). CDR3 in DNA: TGTGCCAGTAGTATCTCTTCTATCTCTGGGGCCAACGTCCTGACTTTC. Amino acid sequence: CASSISSISGANVLTF. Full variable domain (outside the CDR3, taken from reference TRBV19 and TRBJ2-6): DGGITQSPKYLFRKEGQNVTLSCEQNLNHDAMYWYRQDPGQGLRLIYYSQIVNDFQKGDIAEGYSVSREKKESFPLTVTSAQKNPTAFYLCASSISSISGANVLTFGAGSRLTVL.

This CDR3 is CASSGLINTEAFF. The CDR3 nucleotides are TGTGCCAGCAGCGGACTCATAAACACTGAAGCTTTCTTT. The chain combines TRBV2 with TRBJ1-1; D is unclear. Trimming shortened V by 6 bases and J by 2 bases, and 10 bases separated the two germline ends. The CDR3 is 13 amino acids. The germline V gene encodes CDR1 SNHLY and CDR2 FYNNEI.

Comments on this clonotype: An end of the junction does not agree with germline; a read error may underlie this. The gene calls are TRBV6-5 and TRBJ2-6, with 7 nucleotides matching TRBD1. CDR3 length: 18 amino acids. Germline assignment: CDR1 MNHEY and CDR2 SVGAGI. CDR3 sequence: CASSYGTAMSSGADVLTF. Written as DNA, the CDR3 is TGTGCCAGCAGTTACGGGACAGCGATGAGCTCTGGGGCCGACGTCCTGACTTTC.

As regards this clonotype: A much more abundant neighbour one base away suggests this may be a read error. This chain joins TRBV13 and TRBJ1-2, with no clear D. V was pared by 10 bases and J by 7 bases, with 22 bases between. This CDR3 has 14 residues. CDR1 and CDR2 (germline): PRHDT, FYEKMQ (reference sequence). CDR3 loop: CAIRTPGRRGGYTF. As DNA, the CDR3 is TGTGCCATTCGCACTCCGGGCAGGCGGGGTGGCTACACCTTC. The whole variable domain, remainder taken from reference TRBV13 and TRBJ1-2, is AAGVIQSPRHLIKEKRETATLKCYPIPRHDTVYWYQQGPGQDPQFLISFYEKMQSDKGSIPDRFSAQQFSDYHSELNMSSLELGDSALYFCAIRTPGRRGGYTFGSGTRLTVV.

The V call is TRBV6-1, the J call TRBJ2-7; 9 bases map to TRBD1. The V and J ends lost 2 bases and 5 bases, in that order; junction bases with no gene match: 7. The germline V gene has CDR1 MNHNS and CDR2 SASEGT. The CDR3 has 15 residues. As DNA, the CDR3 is TGTGCCAGCAGTGAAAGATGGGGACAGGGACACGAGCAGTACTTC. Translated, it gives CASSERWGQGHEQYF.

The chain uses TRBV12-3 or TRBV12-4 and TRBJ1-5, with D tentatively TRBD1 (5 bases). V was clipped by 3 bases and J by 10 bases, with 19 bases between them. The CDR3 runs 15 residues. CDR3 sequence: CASSFSRDRSIPQHF. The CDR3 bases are TGTGCCAGCAGTTTTTCCCGGGACCGCAGCATACCCCAGCATTTT.

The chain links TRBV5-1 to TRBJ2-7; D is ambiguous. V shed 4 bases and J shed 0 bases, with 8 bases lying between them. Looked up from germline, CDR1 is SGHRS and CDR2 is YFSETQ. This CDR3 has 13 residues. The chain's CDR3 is CASSQDHSYEQYF. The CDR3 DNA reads TGCGCCAGCAGCCAAGACCACTCCTACGAGCAGTACTTC. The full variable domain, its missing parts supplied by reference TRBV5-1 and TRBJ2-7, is KAGVTQTPRYLIKTRGQQVTLSCSPISGHRSVSWYQQTPGQGLQFLFEYFSETQRNKGNFPGRFSGRQFSNSRSEMNVSTLELGDSALYLCASSQDHSYEQYFGPGTRLTVT.

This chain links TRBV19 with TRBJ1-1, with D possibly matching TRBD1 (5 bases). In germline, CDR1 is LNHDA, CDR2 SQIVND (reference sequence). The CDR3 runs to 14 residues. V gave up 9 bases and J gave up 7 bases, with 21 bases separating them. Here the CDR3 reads CASRAGRGGSEAFF. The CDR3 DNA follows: TGTGCCAGCAGGGCGGGGCGGGGCGGTAGTGAAGCTTTCTTT.

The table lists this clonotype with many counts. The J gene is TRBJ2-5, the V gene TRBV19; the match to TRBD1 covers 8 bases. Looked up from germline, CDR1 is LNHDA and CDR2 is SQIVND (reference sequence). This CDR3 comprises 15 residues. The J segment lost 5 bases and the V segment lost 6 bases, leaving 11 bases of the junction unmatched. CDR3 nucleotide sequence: TGTGCCAGTAGCCTTGGACAGGGACGCGAGGAGACCCAGTACTTC. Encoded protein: CASSLGQGREETQYF.

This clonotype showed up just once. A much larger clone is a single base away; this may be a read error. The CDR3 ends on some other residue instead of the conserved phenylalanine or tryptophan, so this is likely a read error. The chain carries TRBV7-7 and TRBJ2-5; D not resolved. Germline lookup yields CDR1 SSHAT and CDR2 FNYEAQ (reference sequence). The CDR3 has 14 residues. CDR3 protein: CASSPGHARETQYL. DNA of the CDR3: TGTGCTAGCAGCCCGGGCCATGCACGAGAGACCCAGTACTTA.

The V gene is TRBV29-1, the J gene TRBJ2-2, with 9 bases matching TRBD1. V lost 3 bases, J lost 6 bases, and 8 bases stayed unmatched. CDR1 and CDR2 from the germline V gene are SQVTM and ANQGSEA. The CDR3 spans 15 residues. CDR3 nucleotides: TGCAGCGTTGAGGGTAGACAGGGGGTGGCCGGGGAGCTGTTTTTT. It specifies CSVEGRQGVAGELFF.

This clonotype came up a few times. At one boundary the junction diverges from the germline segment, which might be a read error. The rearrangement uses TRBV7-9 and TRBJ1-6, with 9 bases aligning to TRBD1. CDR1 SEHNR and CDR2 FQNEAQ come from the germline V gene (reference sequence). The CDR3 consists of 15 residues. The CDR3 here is CASSPGRTGDSPLHF. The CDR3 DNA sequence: TGCGCCAGCAGCCCAGGTCGGACAGGGGATTCACCCCTCCACTTT.